Given below is one T cell receptor beta chain in context. Its specificity is unknown. This sample was taken from a study of T-cell memory formation after mild COVID-19. Study at large: In these data, TCR clusters were largely donor specific. General observations from the study: Cross-reactive memory appears to have joined, as suggested by some responding clones showing up in pre-infection memory.

TCRdb itself ran the 5' RACE reads through MiXCR, one entry per CDR3 protein. The data hold about 130,000 distinct CDR3 sequences, with about a sixth observed a single time. The V end lost 8 bases, the J end lost 0 bases, and 16 bases lay between the germline ends. The CDR3 extends over 15 amino acids. The sequence derives from a man aged 18 to 29 who had mild COVID-19 (a few samples of this study predate the infection). Cell type and time point are not known. This chain links TRBV12-3 or TRBV12-4 with TRBJ1-2; D is undetermined. The specimen sequenced was PBMCs or a T cell subset sorted from them (not recorded which). This chain's CDR3 is CASGFRALANYGYTF. The CDR3 region has the DNA TGTGCCAGCGGGTTTCGCGCTTTAGCTAACTATGGCTACACCTTC.